This entry features one TCR beta chain sequence. These data come from a study of monozygotic twins with cystic fibrosis. Sequencing used immunoSEQ multiplex PCR; TCRdb keeps in-frame clones, though not all of them. The repertoire holds about 20,000 clones, with roughly 89% as singletons. The CDR3 totals 11 residues. Germline CDR1 LNHNV, CDR2 YYDKDF (reference sequence). Trimming removed 0 bases from V and 6 bases from J, with 3 bases in between. The origin of this receptor is a girl aged 2 to 9 with cystic fibrosis. The specimen sequenced was blood. The rearrangement joins TRBV15 to TRBJ2-7; D unresolved. CDR3 residues: CATSRDSEQYF. CDR3 in DNA: TGTGCCACCAGCAGAGATAGCGAGCAGTACTTC.